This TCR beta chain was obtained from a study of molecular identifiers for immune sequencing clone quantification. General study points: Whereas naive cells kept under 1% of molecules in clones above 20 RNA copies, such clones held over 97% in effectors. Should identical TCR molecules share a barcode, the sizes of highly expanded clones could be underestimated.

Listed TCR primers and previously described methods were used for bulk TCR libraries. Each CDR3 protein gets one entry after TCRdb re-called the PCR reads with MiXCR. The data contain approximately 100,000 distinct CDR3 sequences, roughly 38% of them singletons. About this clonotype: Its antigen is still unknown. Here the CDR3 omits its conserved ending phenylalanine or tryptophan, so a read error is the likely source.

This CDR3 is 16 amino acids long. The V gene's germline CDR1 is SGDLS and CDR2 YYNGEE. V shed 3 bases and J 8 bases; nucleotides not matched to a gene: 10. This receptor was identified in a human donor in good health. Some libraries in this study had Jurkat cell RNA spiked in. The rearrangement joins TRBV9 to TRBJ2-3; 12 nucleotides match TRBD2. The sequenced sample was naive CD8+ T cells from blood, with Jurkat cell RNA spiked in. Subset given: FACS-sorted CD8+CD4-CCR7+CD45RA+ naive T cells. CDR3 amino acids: CASSAWTSGISGTQYL. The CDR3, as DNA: TGTGCCAGCAGCGCGTGGACTAGCGGGATTTCGGGTACGCAGTATCTT.